A selection of T cell receptor beta chains follows, all from one sample in a study of blood T cell repertoires in COVID-19. Assay: immunoSEQ multiplex PCR; the TCRdb copy retains only in-frame clones and omits some. Of some 66,000 clones detected, about 94% appear once; the ten largest clones hold roughly 2.7%. The sample was peripheral blood. These receptors came from a man aged 70-80 years with active COVID-19. The CDR3 runs from the conserved cysteine through the conserved F or W. A D gene is named only where the DNA matches it firmly. A row's size may be missing; if present it is once, few, many or a size class.

D,size,V,J,CDR3,DNA
-,-,TRBV19,TRBJ1-5,CASSGGNQPQHF,TGTGCCAGTAGCGGGGGCAATCAGCCCCAGCATTTT
-,-,TRBV19,TRBJ2-1,CASSNFWTSRSYNEQFF,TGTGCCAGTAGTAACTTTTGGACATCCCGCTCCTACAATGAGCAGTTCTTC
-,-,TRBV5-1,TRBJ2-3,CASSNTDITDTQYF,TGCGCCAGCTCCAATACAGACATCACAGATACGCAGTATTTT
-,-,TRBV6-5,TRBJ1-5,CASRVGQFSNQPQHF,TGTGCCAGCAGAGTCGGACAGTTTAGCAATCAGCCCCAGCATTTT
-,-,TRBV13,TRBJ1-1,CASSLVSLGPGAFF,TGTGCCAGCAGCTTAGTGAGCTTGGGGCCGGGAGCTTTCTTT
TRBD1,-,TRBV19,TRBJ2-5,CASRKTGGMTQYF,TGTGCCAGTAGGAAAACAGGGGGGATGACCCAGTACTTC
-,-,TRBV5-6,TRBJ1-2,CASASDSQYGYTF,TGTGCCAGCGCCTCCGACAGCCAATATGGCTACACCTTC
TRBD1,-,TRBV11-2,TRBJ2-7,CASSLDRLGEQYF,TGTGCCAGCAGCTTGGACAGGCTGGGGGAGCAGTACTTC
TRBD1,-,TRBV3-1/TRBV3-2,TRBJ1-2,CASSHRDRGALNYGYTF,TGTGCCAGCAGCCACCGGGACAGGGGAGCGCTAAACTATGGCTACACCTTC
-,-,TRBV9,TRBJ2-3,CASRKGLSTDTQYF,TGTGCCAGCAGGAAGGGGCTAAGCACAGATACGCAGTATTTT
-,-,TRBV25-1,TRBJ2-5,CASSINPGGETQYF,TGTGCCAGCAGTATTAACCCTGGCGGGGAGACCCAGTACTTC
-,-,TRBV5-6,TRBJ1-5,CASSLLASAAPQHF,TGTGCCAGCAGCTTGCTAGCATCAGCAGCGCCCCAGCATTTT
-,-,TRBV4-1,TRBJ2-5,CASSQGGVHTVETQYF,TGCGCCAGCAGCCAAGGGGGGGTCCATACGGTGGAGACCCAGTACTTC
TRBD1,-,TRBV9,TRBJ1-4,CASSVGDRGNEKLFF,TGTGCCAGCAGCGTTGGGGACAGGGGTAATGAAAAACTGTTTTTT
-,-,TRBV4-1,TRBJ2-5,CASSQNRTSQETQYF,TGCGCCAGCAGCCAAAATCGGACAAGTCAAGAGACCCAGTACTTC
TRBD2,-,TRBV24-1,TRBJ2-1,CATSDLGLAGGPGEQFF,TGTGCCACCAGTGACCTAGGACTAGCGGGGGGGCCGGGAGAGCAGTTCTTC
TRBD2,-,TRBV5-1,TRBJ2-1,CASSLGIAGGYEQFF,TGCGCCAGCAGCTTGGGCATAGCGGGGGGTTATGAGCAGTTCTTC
-,-,TRBV11-1,TRBJ2-5,CASSFQVLQETQYF,TGTGCCAGCAGCTTTCAGGTACTCCAAGAGACCCAGTACTTC
-,-,TRBV5-6,TRBJ1-1,CASSLFYEAFF,TGTGCCAGCAGCTTGTTCTATGAAGCTTTCTTT
-,-,TRBV27,TRBJ1-5,CASRLAGAGNQPQHF,TGTGCCAGCAGATTGGCTGGGGCAGGCAATCAGCCCCAGCATTTT
TRBD2,few,TRBV19,TRBJ2-5,CASSSPTSGGLETQYF,TGTGCCAGTAGTTCACCGACTAGCGGGGGGTTAGAGACCCAGTACTTC
-,-,TRBV6-1,TRBJ2-5,CASSEMAVQETQYF,TGTGCCAGCAGTGAAATGGCGGTACAAGAGACCCAGTACTTC
TRBD1,-,TRBV5-8,TRBJ2-4,CASSPDRALNIQYF,TGTGCCAGCAGCCCGGACAGGGCCCTTAACATTCAGTACTTC
TRBD1,-,TRBV11-2,TRBJ2-7,CASSLVDRGYEQYF,TGTGCCAGCAGCTTGGTTGACAGGGGATACGAGCAGTACTTC
-,once,TRBV9,TRBJ1-3,CASSTTGFGNTIYF,TGTGCCAGCAGCACAACAGGGTTTGGAAACACCATATATTTT
-,-,TRBV25-1,TRBJ2-6,CASSKTQGSSGANVLTF,TGTGCCAGCAGTAAGACACAGGGATCCTCTGGGGCCAACGTCCTGACTTTC
TRBD1,-,TRBV23-1,TRBJ1-3,CASSPIGQGAGNTIYF,TGCGCCAGCAGTCCCATAGGACAGGGGGCTGGAAACACCATATATTTT